This T cell receptor (beta chain) was captured in a study of patients and donors after allogeneic stem cell transplantation. TCRdb re-analysed the RT-PCR reads in MiXCR, keeping a single row per CDR3 protein. The sample includes a few hundred thousand distinct CDR3 sequences, around an eighth of them seen just once. Germline V CDR1 and CDR2: DFQATT, SNEGSKA (reference sequence). The CDR3 extends over 14 amino acids. V shed 5 bases and J 10 bases; nucleotides not matched to a gene: 15. The receptor's source is a human donor who was either an allogeneic HSCT recipient or a stem cell or donor lymphocyte infusion donor (not recorded which). It is not recorded whose cells these are; they may come from a transplant donor. Input material: blood, either unsorted or a sorted T cell fraction (not recorded which). V usage is TRBV20-1 and J usage is TRBJ2-7, with TRBD2 matching over 9 bases. This CDR3 is CSAGDWAGGAPQYF. In nucleotides, the CDR3 is TGCAGTGCTGGCGACTGGGCGGGAGGGGCCCCTCAGTACTTC.